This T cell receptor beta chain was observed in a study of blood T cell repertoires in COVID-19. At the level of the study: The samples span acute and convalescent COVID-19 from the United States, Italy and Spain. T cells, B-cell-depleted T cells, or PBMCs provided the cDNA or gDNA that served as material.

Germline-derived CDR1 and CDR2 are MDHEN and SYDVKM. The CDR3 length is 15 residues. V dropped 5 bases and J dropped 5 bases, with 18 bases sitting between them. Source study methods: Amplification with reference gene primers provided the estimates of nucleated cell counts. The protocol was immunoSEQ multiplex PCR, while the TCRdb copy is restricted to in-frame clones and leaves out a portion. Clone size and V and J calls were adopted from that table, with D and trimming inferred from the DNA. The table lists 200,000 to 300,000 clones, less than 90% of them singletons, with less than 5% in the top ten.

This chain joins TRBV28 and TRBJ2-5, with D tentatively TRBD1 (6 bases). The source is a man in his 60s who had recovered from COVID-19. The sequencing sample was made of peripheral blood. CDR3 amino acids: CASSPHETGGETQYF. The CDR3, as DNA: TGTGCCAGCAGTCCCCATGAGACAGGCGGCGAGACCCAGTACTTC.